Following are 32 T cell receptor beta chains from one sample sequenced in a study of radiotherapy plus CTLA-4 blockade in lung cancer. Assay used: immunoSEQ multiplex PCR; TCRdb lists only in-frame clones, some missing. The sample lists over 75,000 clones, less than 90% occurring once. The specimen was peripheral blood, collected from a patient treated with radiotherapy plus ipilimumab. These receptors were obtained from a human donor with non-small cell lung cancer who had stable disease on radiotherapy plus ipilimumab.

CDR3 residues: CASSPRDPGYNEQFF. For the CDR3, the DNA is TGCGCCAGCAGCCCCAGGGACCCGGGATACAATGAGCAGTTCTTC. The rearrangement joins TRBV5-1 to TRBJ2-1; the D call may be TRBD1 or TRBD2 (5 bases each). The CDR3 is 15 amino acids. Trimming shortened V by 4 bases and J by 4 bases, and 15 bases separated the two germline ends. Germline CDR1 SGHRS, CDR2 YFSETQ. Variable domain in full (rest from reference TRBV5-1 and TRBJ2-1): KAGVTQTPRYLIKTRGQQVTLSCSPISGHRSVSWYQQTPGQGLQFLFEYFSETQRNKGNFPGRFSGRQFSNSRSEMNVSTLELGDSALYLCASSPRDPGYNEQFFGPGTRLTVL.

V usage is TRBV4-2 and J usage is TRBJ1-4; no definite D call. Trimming shortened V by 0 bases and J by 3 bases, and 11 bases separated the two germline ends. The V gene's germline CDR1 is LGHNA and CDR2 YNFKEQ. The CDR3 has 16 amino acids. The CDR3, as DNA: TGTGCCAGCAGCCAAGATCATGGGAGGGCTAATGAAAAACTGTTTTTT. The encoded protein is CASSQDHGRANEKLFF.

The V gene is TRBV7-8, the J gene TRBJ2-7; D not certain. Germline lookup yields CDR1 SGHVS and CDR2 FQNEAQ. V gave up 5 bases and J gave up 5 bases, with 7 bases separating them. The length of the CDR3 is 11 residues. Written as DNA, the CDR3 is TGTGCCAGCAGCCCTAATAACGAGCAGTACTTC. Its translation: CASSPNNEQYF.

This clone appeared a few times. The chain carries TRBV18 and TRBJ2-1; 16 bases are a match to TRBD2. The CDR3 consists of 15 residues. Germline CDR1 is KGHSH and CDR2 is LQKENI. With 6 bases clipped from V and 7 bases from J, the junction kept 3 bases outside the gene matches. CDR3 region: CASSRGLAGGNEQFF. The CDR3 coding sequence is TGTGCCAGCTCCCGGGGACTAGCGGGAGGGAATGAGCAGTTCTTC.

The chain couples TRBV18 to TRBJ2-1; no reliable D call. V shed 2 bases and J shed 9 bases, with 11 bases lying between them. Germline assignment: CDR1 KGHSH and CDR2 LQKENI. The CDR3 has 13 residues. This chain's CDR3 is CASSPGITSEQFF. The CDR3 nucleotides are TGTGCCAGCTCACCAGGGATAACGAGTGAGCAGTTCTTC.

V gene TRBV7-2 combines with J gene TRBJ2-1; no reliable D call. This CDR3 has 12 residues. The V and J ends lost 3 bases and 8 bases respectively, with 8 bases between them. Germline V CDR1 and CDR2: SGHTA, FQGNSA. The CDR3, as DNA: TGTGCCAGCAGCTTCGCAGCAGATGAGCAGTTCTTC. This translates into CASSFAADEQFF.

The gene calls are TRBV21-1 and TRBJ2-1. TRBV21-1 is recorded as a pseudogene. CDR3 length: 12 residues. Here the CDR3 DNA reads TGTGCCAGCAGCAAAGCCCCGTGGGAGCAGTTCTTC. This sequence encodes CASSKAPWEQFF.

V and J are TRBV28 and TRBJ2-3; TRBD1 agrees at 8 bases. The CDR3 is 16 amino acids. Germline CDR1 MDHEN, CDR2 SYDVKM. V gave up 5 bases and J gave up 4 bases; unmatched junction bases: 11. This CDR3 is CASSPIGQGPPDTQYF. CDR3 sequence (DNA): TGTGCCAGCAGTCCGATAGGACAGGGACCCCCAGATACGCAGTATTTT.

This clone was counted a few times. This chain connects TRBV18 to TRBJ2-7; the D call may be TRBD1 or TRBD2 (5 bases each). Germline CDR1 reads KGHSH; CDR2 reads LQKENI. Trimming left V 5 bases short and J 6 bases short, with 14 bases between. The CDR3 spans 13 residues. The CDR3 nucleotides are TGTGCCAGCTCAACCAAGGGGAGCGCCGAGCAGTACTTC. Translated, it gives CASSTKGSAEQYF. The full variable domain, completed using reference TRBV18 and TRBJ2-7, is NAGVMQNPRHLVRRRGQEARLRCSPMKGHSHVYWYRQLPEEGLKFMVYLQKENIIDESGMPKERFSAEFPKEGPSILRIQQVVRGDSAAYFCASSTKGSAEQYFGPGTRLTVT.

The rearrangement links TRBV6-5 to TRBJ1-1, with D perhaps matching TRBD1 (6 bases). Germline lookup yields CDR1 MNHEY and CDR2 SVGAGI. With 7 bases removed from V and 5 bases from J, the gap between germline ends came to 14 bases. This CDR3 has 13 residues. The CDR3 coding sequence is TGTGCCAGCATGAGGATAGGGGGGACTGAAGCTTTCTTT. The encoded protein is CASMRIGGTEAFF.

This clone was detected once. J is TRBJ1-1 and V is TRBV14, with D possibly being TRBD1 (5 bases). Germline V CDR1 and CDR2: SGHDN, FVKESK. There are 13 residues in the CDR3. The germline V and J ends were trimmed by 1 base and 11 bases, with 14 bases remaining between them. The CDR3 spells CASSQARSGAAFF. The CDR3 nucleotides are TGTGCCAGCAGCCAAGCCCGAAGTGGGGCTGCTTTCTTT.

This clone was counted once. The sample holds other DNA sequences that translate to the same CDR3. The chain combines TRBV5-4 with TRBJ1-3, with unresolved D. Trimming took off 7 bases at V and 3 bases at J, with 8 bases between the two ends. The CDR3 contains 12 residues. Germline V gene lookup returns CDR1 SGHNT and CDR2 YYREEE (reference sequence). The CDR3 sequence: CASHGVGNTIYF. In DNA form, the CDR3 reads TGTGCCAGCCACGGAGTTGGAAACACCATATATTTT.

V and J are TRBV19 and TRBJ2-7, with a weak D call TRBD2 (6 bases). Germline V gives CDR1 LNHDA, CDR2 SQIVND (reference sequence). CDR3 length equals 15 residues. Trimming removed 2 bases from V and 4 bases from J, with 15 bases in between. The CDR3 DNA reads TGTGCCAGTAGTATAAGTCTTCGCGGGACGTACGAGCAGTACTTC. As protein: CASSISLRGTYEQYF.

The gene calls are TRBV9 and TRBJ1-5; D is possibly TRBD1 (6 bases). V was clipped by 3 bases and J by 2 bases, with 9 bases between them. CDR1 is SGDLS and CDR2 is YYNGEE in the germline V gene. The CDR3 totals 14 residues. The CDR3 nucleotides read TGTGCCAGCAGCGGGGGGGCAGGCAATCAGCCCCAGCATTTT. Translation: CASSGGAGNQPQHF.

The V gene is TRBV11-2, the J gene TRBJ2-7; D not certain. Per the germline V gene, CDR1 is SGHAT and CDR2 is FQNNGV. This CDR3 spans 14 amino acids. V dropped 2 bases and J dropped 2 bases, with 10 bases sitting between them. The CDR3 region is CASSLIPVAYEQYF. CDR3 nucleotide sequence: TGTGCCAGCAGCTTAATACCCGTAGCCTACGAGCAGTACTTC.

This sequence joins TRBV7-8 and TRBJ1-4; maybe TRBD1 (5 bases). CDR3 length: 15 residues. Germline loops: CDR1 SGHVS, CDR2 FQNEAQ. The V and J ends lost 1 base and 5 bases respectively, with 11 bases between them. CDR3 nucleotides: TGTGCCAGCAGCTTAGTAGTGGGGCTGAATGAAAAACTGTTTTTT. This gives the protein CASSLVVGLNEKLFF.

On this clone: The sample carries other DNA sequences with the same CDR3. J is TRBJ1-4 and V is TRBV28; 9 bases fit TRBD1. With V trimmed by 5 bases and J by 5 bases, 6 bases remained unmatched. Germline lookup yields CDR1 MDHEN and CDR2 SYDVKM. The CDR3 length is 15 residues. CDR3 in amino acids: CASSPPGTGNEKLFF. CDR3 DNA: TGTGCCAGCAGTCCCCCCGGGACAGGGAATGAAAAACTGTTTTTT.

The gene calls are TRBV2 and TRBJ2-5; D call uncertain. Trimming pared 3 bases from V and 5 bases from J, leaving 1 base between. In germline, CDR1 is SNHLY, CDR2 FYNNEI. The CDR3 contains 10 residues. The CDR3 region has the DNA TGTGCCAGCAGTGACGAGACCCAGTACTTC. Amino acids: CASSDETQYF.

The V gene is TRBV5-1, the J gene TRBJ1-6; 10 bases are shared with TRBD1. This CDR3 is built from 17 residues. V lost 2 bases to trimming and J lost 9 bases; unmatched junction nucleotides: 11. In germline, CDR1 is SGHRS, CDR2 YFSETQ. The CDR3 region is CASSLLTGTGVISPLHF. The CDR3 DNA reads as TGCGCCAGCAGCTTATTGACTGGGACAGGGGTTATTTCACCCCTCCACTTT.

This chain uses TRBV6-1 with TRBJ2-7; D may match TRBD1 or TRBD2 (5 bases each). The germline gives CDR1 MNHNS, CDR2 SASEGT. Trimming took off 4 bases at V and 7 bases at J, with 11 bases between the two ends. The CDR3 loop spans 12 amino acids. CDR3 loop: CASSGEWGEQYF. In DNA form, the CDR3 reads TGTGCCAGCAGTGGAGAATGGGGGGAGCAGTACTTC.

The rearrangement links TRBV6-5 to TRBJ1-3; possibly TRBD1 for D (5 bases). The CDR3 consists of 13 residues. V lost 6 bases to trimming and J lost 4 bases, with 10 bases between them. Germline CDR1 reads MNHEY; CDR2 reads SVGAGI. CDR3 amino acids: CASRTVQGNTIYF. CDR3 bases: TGTGCCAGCAGGACAGTCCAAGGAAACACCATATATTTT.

In this sample, this clone is medium-sized. This chain joins TRBV29-1 and TRBJ1-1, with D perhaps TRBD1 (5 bases). Germline V CDR1 and CDR2: SQVTM, ANQGSEA. Trimming took off 7 bases at V and 1 base at J, with 10 bases between the two ends. The length of the CDR3 is 12 residues. CDR3 nucleotide sequence: TGCAGCGCCCGACAGACGAACACTGAAGCTTTCTTT. This translates into CSARQTNTEAFF.

This chain uses TRBV11-2 with TRBJ1-2; D not certain. The CDR3 is made up of 14 amino acids. Trimming pared 4 bases from V and 2 bases from J, leaving 11 bases between. CDR1 and CDR2 from the germline V gene are SGHAT and FQNNGV. The CDR3 coding sequence is TGTGCCAGCAGCTCCCGGGTAGAAAACTATGGCTACACCTTC. Translated: CASSSRVENYGYTF. The variable domain in full, with the rest retrieved from reference TRBV11-2 and TRBJ1-2, is EAGVAQSPRYKIIEKRQSVAFWCNPISGHATLYWYQQILGQGPKLLIQFQNNGVVDDSQLPKDRFSAERLKGVDSTLKIQPAKLEDSAVYLCASSSRVENYGYTFGSGTRLTVV.

In this sample, this clone turned up a few times. V is TRBV30 and J is TRBJ1-5; no clear D. Trimming cost V 2 bases and J 8 bases, with 10 bases left between them. Germline CDR1 GTSNPN, CDR2 SVGIG (reference sequence). CDR3 length: 12 residues. Written as DNA, the CDR3 is TGTGCCTGGAGTCAGAGGAAGGAGCCCCAGCATTTT. Protein product: CAWSQRKEPQHF.

The chain uses TRBV14 and TRBJ1-2, with TRBD1 matching over 10 bases. The CDR3 is made up of 15 amino acids. From germline, CDR1 is SGHDN and CDR2 FVKESK. J was trimmed by 8 bases and V by 5 bases; bases with no gene match: 11. The CDR3 region has the DNA TGTGCCAGCAGCACCTACTCGACAGGGGGCTTGGGCTACACCTTC. This translates into CASSTYSTGGLGYTF.

J is TRBJ1-5 and V is TRBV19; perhaps TRBD1 as D (5 bases). Germline lookup yields CDR1 LNHDA and CDR2 SQIVND (reference sequence). V was cut by 2 bases and J by 2 bases, with 13 bases left in between. This CDR3 is 16 amino acids long. The CDR3 here is CASSIWEGGGNQPQHF. The CDR3 DNA reads TGTGCCAGTAGTATATGGGAGGGAGGGGGCAATCAGCCCCAGCATTTT. The variable domain in full, with the rest retrieved from reference TRBV19 and TRBJ1-5, is DGGITQSPKYLFRKEGQNVTLSCEQNLNHDAMYWYRQDPGQGLRLIYYSQIVNDFQKGDIAEGYSVSREKKESFPLTVTSAQKNPTAFYLCASSIWEGGGNQPQHFGDGTRLSIL.

The rearrangement uses TRBV6-1 and TRBJ2-7; TRBD2 matches at 7 bases. This CDR3 has 14 amino acids. Per the germline V gene, CDR1 is MNHNS and CDR2 is SASEGT. Trimming took 5 bases from V and 1 from J; bases not matched to a gene: 5. The DNA for the CDR3 is TGTGCCAGCAGTTTAAGCGGGACGTCCTACGAGCAGTACTTC. Residues: CASSLSGTSYEQYF.

This clone was detected a few times. V is TRBV5-4 and J is TRBJ1-4, with D perhaps matching TRBD1 (6 bases). This CDR3 region has 14 residues. Germline assignment: CDR1 SGHNT and CDR2 YYREEE (reference sequence). Trimming took 4 bases from V and 5 from J, leaving 12 bases between them. The CDR3 nucleotides are TGTGCCAGCAGCACTGACAGGAGAAATGAAAAACTGTTTTTT. It codes for CASSTDRRNEKLFF.

In this sample, this clone turned up once. The gene calls are TRBV5-1 and TRBJ1-6; 10 bases align to TRBD1. CDR1 SGHRS and CDR2 YFSETQ come from the germline V gene. V lost 3 bases and J lost 9; bases outside the gene matches: 6. This CDR3 spans 15 amino acids. The CDR3 DNA follows: TGCGCCAGCAGCTCCTCGACAGGGGGCGGTTCACCCCTCCACTTT. It is translated as CASSSSTGGGSPLHF.

The gene calls are TRBV30 and TRBJ2-2, with D perhaps being TRBD1 or TRBD2 (5 bases each). The V end lost 5 bases, the J end lost 1 base, and 8 bases lay between the germline ends. The germline V gene has CDR1 GTSNPN and CDR2 SVGIG (reference sequence). This CDR3 contains 13 residues. CDR3 sequence (DNA): TGTGCCTGGGGGGGATTGAACACCGGGGAGCTGTTTTTT. Translation gives CAWGGLNTGELFF.

The chain joins TRBV5-1 to TRBJ2-3; the D gene is possibly TRBD1 (6 bases). V lost 4 bases and J 0 bases, leaving 9 bases between the germline ends. The germline V gene has CDR1 SGHRS and CDR2 YFSETQ. CDR3 size: 14 residues. The CDR3 spells CASSQDSSTDTQYF. The CDR3, as DNA: TGCGCCAGCAGCCAGGACAGTAGCACAGATACGCAGTATTTT.

The V call is TRBV30, the J call TRBJ2-7; either TRBD1 or TRBD2 may supply D (6 bases each). V dropped 5 bases and J dropped 12 bases, with 20 bases sitting between them. The CDR3 is 12 amino acids. Germline V gene sequence: CDR1 GTSNPN, CDR2 SVGIG (reference sequence). CDR3 in amino acids: CAWSERNGGPYF. In nucleotides, the CDR3 is TGTGCCTGGTCGGAGAGGAATGGGGGGCCGTACTTC.